This TCR beta chain was captured in a study of metastatic and nonmetastatic thyroid tumors. Every patient underwent thyroid surgery untreated. CDR1 is MGHRA, CDR2 YSYEKL, per germline. CDR3 length: 14 amino acids. With 7 bases removed from V and 4 bases from J, the gap between germline ends came to 16 bases. TCRdb recomputed clones from the PCR reads via MiXCR. The sample includes about 43,000 clones, about 3.2% seen only once; the top ten take more than 8.5%. This clone appeared a few times. The TCR originated in a female donor with papillary thyroid cancer or a benign thyroid nodule (not recorded which). Some clones in this sample may be carry-over from other donors' samples. The chain couples TRBV4-1 to TRBJ1-2; no firm D call. The source material was blood. CDR3 residues: CASNMGNSPYGYTF. For the CDR3, the DNA is TGCGCCAGCAACATGGGGAATTCCCCCTATGGCTACACCTTC.